A selection of T cell receptor beta chains follows, all from one sample in a study of long-term antiretroviral therapy in people with HIV. Sequenced by immunoSEQ multiplex PCR; TCRdb stores in-frame clones only, minus some. The table lists about 32,000 clones, 80% to 90% of them singletons. The starting material was unsorted PBMCs, obtained 2.2 years after starting antiretroviral therapy. All receptors derive from a man aged 18 to 30 with HIV. Each CDR3 is given with its conserved first and last residue. The D gene is left open where the match is weak. Clone size is stated in some rows and not others, as once, few, many or a class when expanded.

cdr3_nt	cdr3_aa	v_call	clone_size	d_call	j_call
TGCGCCAGCAGCCAAGGGCCGGGAGGTACGCAGTATTTT	CASSQGPGGTQYF	TRBV4-3	-	TRBD2	TRBJ2-3
TGCAGCGTTCTGACAGCGACCTTCACCGGGGAGCTGTTTTTT	CSVLTATFTGELFF	TRBV29-1	once	-	TRBJ2-2
TGTGCCAGCAGAGGCGATACGCAGTATTTT	CASRGDTQYF	TRBV27	once	-	TRBJ2-3
TGCGCCAGCAGACCCGACAGGGGTCAATGGGGCTACACCTTC	CASRPDRGQWGYTF	TRBV5-1	-	TRBD1	TRBJ1-2
TGCGCCAGCAGCCCCACATCCCCGAACACCGGGGAGCTGTTTTTT	CASSPTSPNTGELFF	TRBV5-1	-	-	TRBJ2-2
TGTGCCAGCAGCCCCGGACAGATCTACGAGCAGTACTTC	CASSPGQIYEQYF	TRBV5-6	-	-	TRBJ2-7
TGCAGCGTACGACTAGCGGGAGAGGGCGAGCAGTACTTC	CSVRLAGEGEQYF	TRBV29-1	-	TRBD2	TRBJ2-7
TGTGCCAGTAGTATAGGCTACAGGGAGATTTTAGCCAAAAACATTCAGTACTTC	CASSIGYREILAKNIQYF	TRBV19	-	-	TRBJ2-4
TGTGCCAGCAGCCCAGGGGGCCGAGATACGCAGTATTTT	CASSPGGRDTQYF	TRBV28	-	TRBD1	TRBJ2-3
TGTGCCAGCAGTTACGGAGGAAACGAGCAGTACTTC	CASSYGGNEQYF	TRBV6-6	-	-	TRBJ2-7
TGTGCCAGCAGTCCCTTCTCGGACCTAAACTATGGCTACACCTTC	CASSPFSDLNYGYTF	TRBV6-1	-	-	TRBJ1-2
TGTGCCAGCAGCCCGGAGGCCGGGCCCAATTATAACTATGGCTACACCTTC	CASSPEAGPNYNYGYTF	TRBV9	-	-	TRBJ1-2
TGTGCCAGCAGTCCGGGGACAGGTCCCTTAGGGGGCTACACCTTC	CASSPGTGPLGGYTF	TRBV27	-	TRBD1	TRBJ1-2
TGCAGTGCCCCATGGGGGACTGAAGCTTTCTTT	CSAPWGTEAFF	TRBV20-1	-	-	TRBJ1-1
TGTGCCAGCAGCTTTTTCCAGGGAGAGTCCTACGAGCAGTACTTC	CASSFFQGESYEQYF	TRBV11-2	-	-	TRBJ2-7
TGTGCCAGCAACTCGGACCTGGCCTACAATGAGCAGTTCTTC	CASNSDLAYNEQFF	TRBV7-2	-	-	TRBJ2-1
TGTGCCATCAACCCAGGACAGGGACGGTACGACGAGCAGTACTTC	CAINPGQGRYDEQYF	TRBV10-3	-	TRBD1	TRBJ2-7
TGTGCCAGCAGTTGGGGACGTGAAGCCTACGAGCAGTACTTC	CASSWGREAYEQYF	TRBV6-5	-	-	TRBJ2-7
TGTGCCAGCAGCCCGGGACAGGGCTCCTACGAGCAGTACTTC	CASSPGQGSYEQYF	TRBV11-2	-	TRBD1	TRBJ2-7
TGTGCCAGTAGTATGGCTCCTAGGGAGGCCGGGGAGCTGTTTTTT	CASSMAPREAGELFF	TRBV19	-	-	TRBJ2-2
TGTGCCAGCAGCCCAACTGCTAGCTCGAATGAGCAGTTCTTC	CASSPTASSNEQFF	TRBV7-3	-	-	TRBJ2-1
TGTGCCAGCTCACCGCCCGGGACAGGGTACCACGAGCAGTACTTC	CASSPPGTGYHEQYF	TRBV18	once	TRBD1	TRBJ2-7